These 30 T cell receptor beta chains were all obtained from the same sample, sequenced in a study of shared clonotypes between healthy human individuals. Sequenced by immunoSEQ multiplex PCR; TCRdb stores in-frame clones only, minus some. The sample includes 950,000 to 1,200,000 clones, roughly 80% of them seen just once. The sample comprised memory CD4+ T cells from PBMCs. As for subset: CD45RA-negative fraction. These receptors originate from a man aged 18 to 30 in good health. Some clones in this sample may be carry-over from other donors' samples.

This clone has only a few counts. This rearrangement joins TRBV7-3 to TRBJ2-3; no firm D call. The germline gives CDR1 SGHTA, CDR2 FQGTGA. The V gene lost 5 bases and the J gene lost 2 bases, with 11 bases spanning the gap. This CDR3 spans 14 amino acids. In DNA form, the CDR3 reads TGTGCCAGCAGCCCTCGACGGCACACAGATACGCAGTATTTT. Amino acids: CASSPRRHTDTQYF.

This clone was observed once. The rearrangement links TRBV28 to TRBJ2-3; 7 nucleotides agree with TRBD2. The V and J ends lost 2 bases and 1 base, in that order; junction bases with no gene match: 3. Germline CDR1 and CDR2: MDHEN and SYDVKM. The CDR3 has 15 amino acids. CDR3 loop: CASSLELAGTDTQYF. As DNA, the CDR3 is TGTGCCAGCAGTTTAGAGCTAGCGGGCACAGATACGCAGTATTTT.

In this sample, this clone turned up once. The V and J genes are TRBV5-6 and TRBJ2-4; the D is unclear. Trimming pared 4 bases from V and 0 bases from J, leaving 5 bases between. The CDR3 length is 13 residues. CDR1 and CDR2 (germline): SGHDT, YYEEEE. CDR3 nucleotide sequence: TGTGCCAGCAGCGATCTAGCCAAAAACATTCAGTACTTC. Translating it yields CASSDLAKNIQYF.

V usage is TRBV10-3 and J usage is TRBJ2-1; TRBD2 agrees at 10 bases. V trimming: 0 bases; J trimming: 8 bases; junction bases outside the gene matches: 7. The CDR3 runs 16 residues. The germline CDR1 and CDR2 sequences are ENHRY and SYGVKD. The CDR3 loop reads CAISESQASGSDEQFF. The DNA of the CDR3 is TGTGCCATCAGTGAGTCCCAGGCTAGCGGGAGTGATGAGCAGTTCTTC.

This clone appeared many times. The chain joins TRBV7-9 to TRBJ1-2, with 8 bases aligning to TRBD1. The CDR3 sequence is 13 residues long. V trimming: 7 bases; J trimming: 8 bases; junction bases outside the gene matches: 9. The germline gives CDR1 SEHNR, CDR2 FQNEAQ (reference sequence). The CDR3 DNA sequence: TGTGCCAGCACCCCGGACAGGGACCAAGGCTACACCTTC. This encodes CASTPDRDQGYTF.

This clone was found once. J is TRBJ1-1 and V is TRBV5-4, with 8 positions matching TRBD1. CDR1 is SGHNT and CDR2 is YYREEE in the germline V gene (reference sequence). Trimming cost V 4 bases and J 1 base; bases outside gene matches: 9. The CDR3 runs to 16 residues. CDR3 in DNA: TGTGCCAGCAGCCCGAAAGGGGACAGGCGGAACACTGAAGCTTTCTTT. It is translated as CASSPKGDRRNTEAFF. The full variable domain, in which reference TRBV5-4 and TRBJ1-1 provide the parts outside the CDR3, is ETGVTQSPTHLIKTRGQQVTLRCSSQSGHNTVSWYQQALGQGPQFIFQYYREEENGRGNFPPRFSGLQFPNYSSELNVNALELDDSALYLCASSPKGDRRNTEAFFGQGTRLTVV.

Points on this clone: A much larger clone sits a single nucleotide away, making a read error possible. This chain uses TRBV5-6 with TRBJ2-2, with D maybe TRBD1 (5 bases). Germline values: CDR1 SGHDT, CDR2 YYEEEE. Between the trimmed V and J ends, which lost 5 bases and 3 bases, there was a span of 8 bases. The length of the CDR3 is 13 residues. The CDR3 DNA follows: TGTGCCAGCAGACGACAGCACACCGGGGAGCTGTTTTTT. Amino acids: CASRRQHTGELFF. Using reference TRBV5-6 and TRBJ2-2 for the parts outside the CDR3, the full variable domain is DAGVTQSPTHLIKTRGQQVTLRCSPKSGHDTVSWYQQALGQGPQFIFQYYEEEERQRGNFPDRFSGHQFPNYSSELNVNALLLGDSALYLCASRRQHTGELFFGEGSRLTVL.

V gene TRBV5-6 combines with J gene TRBJ2-5; D is undetermined. CDR3 size: 15 residues. V lost 0 bases and J lost 4, with 13 bases in between. Germline lookup yields CDR1 SGHDT and CDR2 YYEEEE. CDR3 nucleotides: TGTGCCAGCAGCTTGGGTAAAGGCCGTGTAGAGACCCAGTACTTC. Translated, it gives CASSLGKGRVETQYF. Variable domain in full (rest from reference TRBV5-6 and TRBJ2-5): DAGVTQSPTHLIKTRGQQVTLRCSPKSGHDTVSWYQQALGQGPQFIFQYYEEEERQRGNFPDRFSGHQFPNYSSELNVNALLLGDSALYLCASSLGKGRVETQYFGPGTRLLVL.

J is TRBJ2-2 and V is TRBV11-3; D is unresolved. Germline CDR1 and CDR2: SGHNT and YENEEA. Trimming removed 2 bases from V and 5 bases from J, with 3 bases in between. This CDR3 comprises 12 residues. The DNA of the CDR3 is TGTGCCAGCAGCTTACAAACCGGGGAGCTGTTTTTT. It translates to CASSLQTGELFF.

This clone has more than one count but fewer than ten. V gene TRBV28 combines with J gene TRBJ2-7; 10 bases align to TRBD1. The junction had 22 bases not matched to a gene; V was cut back by 4 bases and J by 4 bases. Looked up from germline, CDR1 is MDHEN and CDR2 is SYDVKM. CDR3 size: 20 residues. The CDR3 DNA follows: TGTGCCAGCAGTTCACTCCCAACACCCTGGACAGGGGGTCAAAGTTACGAGCAGTACTTC. The encoded protein is CASSSLPTPWTGGQSYEQYF.

In regard to this clone: A much bigger clone sits one base away, suggesting this may be a read error. The chain is built from TRBV9 and TRBJ2-1; 11 positions match TRBD2. The ends lost 4 bases at V and 4 bases at J; junction bases unmatched: 4. In germline, CDR1 is SGDLS, CDR2 YYNGEE. The CDR3 covers 15 residues. CDR3 protein: CASSPTSGKYNEQFF. The CDR3, as DNA: TGTGCCAGCAGCCCGACTAGCGGGAAATACAATGAGCAGTTCTTC.

The rearrangement links TRBV7-3 to TRBJ2-3; the match to TRBD2 covers 8 bases. This CDR3 has 16 amino acids. Germline V gives CDR1 SGHTA, CDR2 FQGTGA. V shed 5 bases and J 4 bases; nucleotides not matched to a gene: 11. The CDR3 sequence: CASSPTRAGGADTQYF. CDR3 DNA sequence: TGTGCCAGCAGCCCTACTAGGGCGGGAGGTGCAGATACGCAGTATTTT.

The rearrangement joins TRBV28 to TRBJ2-1, with D possibly being TRBD1 or TRBD2 (5 bases each). The CDR3 length is 16 residues. CDR1 and CDR2 from the germline V gene are MDHEN and SYDVKM. V gave up 5 bases and J gave up 1 base, with 15 bases separating them. CDR3 amino acids: CASSPIGAGSYNEQFF. The CDR3 bases are TGTGCCAGCAGTCCCATCGGGGCAGGATCCTACAATGAGCAGTTCTTC.

This clone turned up a few times. The chain carries TRBV18 and TRBJ2-1; D is uncertain. This CDR3 has 14 residues. With 6 bases removed from V and 0 bases from J, the gap between germline ends came to 9 bases. Per the germline V gene, CDR1 is KGHSH and CDR2 is LQKENI. The CDR3 protein is CASSFQSSYNEQFF. In DNA form, the CDR3 reads TGTGCCAGCTCCTTTCAAAGCTCCTACAATGAGCAGTTCTTC.

This chain links TRBV5-5 with TRBJ2-7; 11 positions match TRBD2. Germline CDR1 is SGHKS and CDR2 is YYEKEE (reference sequence). J gave up 0 bases and V 4 bases, and 12 bases lay outside the gene matches. The CDR3 is made up of 18 amino acids. In DNA, the CDR3 is TGTGCCAGCAGCGTCCATCCGACTAGCGGGACCATCTCCTACGAGCAGTACTTC. Translation gives CASSVHPTSGTISYEQYF.

The chain combines TRBV6-1 with TRBJ1-5; 7 nucleotides match TRBD1. This CDR3 is 15 amino acids long. In germline, CDR1 is MNHNS, CDR2 SASEGT. V gave up 10 bases and J gave up 3 bases; unmatched junction bases: 12. The CDR3 sequence is CATAAATGFNQPQHF. The CDR3 DNA sequence: TGTGCCACCGCGGCGGCGACAGGGTTCAATCAGCCCCAGCATTTT.

This sequence joins TRBV7-2 and TRBJ2-2; the D gene is possibly TRBD2 (6 bases). V lost 1 base to trimming and J lost 3 bases, with 9 bases between them. The CDR3 is 15 amino acids. CDR1 is SGHTA and CDR2 is FQGNSA in the germline V gene. This CDR3 reads CASSLGGGYTGELFF. The CDR3 nucleotides read TGTGCCAGCAGCTTAGGTGGGGGGTACACCGGGGAGCTGTTTTTT.

This clone was detected many times. V usage is TRBV5-5 and J usage is TRBJ2-1; no reliable D call. Germline V CDR1 and CDR2: SGHKS, YYEKEE (reference sequence). The V gene lost 0 bases and the J gene lost 7 bases, with 14 bases spanning the gap. The CDR3 is made up of 15 amino acids. The CDR3 protein is CASSLVSASVNEQFF. CDR3 DNA sequence: TGTGCCAGCAGCTTGGTATCTGCTAGTGTAAATGAGCAGTTCTTC.

This sequence joins TRBV6-1 and TRBJ1-5; TRBD1 aligns across 9 bases. Germline values: CDR1 MNHNS, CDR2 SASEGT. With V trimmed by 7 bases and J by 7 bases, 8 bases remained unmatched. The CDR3 contains 14 residues. In nucleotides, the CDR3 is TGTGCCAGCATCAAACAGGGGGCGGGACAGCCCCAGCATTTT. Translating gives CASIKQGAGQPQHF.

The chain is built from TRBV4-3 and TRBJ1-4; D uncertain. Deletions cut 4 bases from V and 4 bases from J, with 10 bases between. The CDR3 runs 14 residues. CDR1 is LGHNA and CDR2 is YSLEER in the germline V gene. The CDR3 reads CASSPTANNEKLFF. The CDR3 DNA follows: TGCGCCAGCAGCCCAACAGCCAATAATGAAAAACTGTTTTTT.

This clone was found once. V and J are TRBV2 and TRBJ2-5; D perhaps matches TRBD1 (7 bases). V was trimmed by 3 bases and J by 4 bases, leaving 12 bases between them. From germline, CDR1 is SNHLY and CDR2 FYNNEI. The length of the CDR3 is 14 residues. CDR3 DNA: TGTGCCAGCAGTGATGGGCAGGGGGGAGAGACCCAGTACTTC. Protein sequence: CASSDGQGGETQYF.

V gene TRBV9 combines with J gene TRBJ2-3; D not certain. The germline V gene encodes CDR1 SGDLS and CDR2 YYNGEE. V was trimmed by 0 bases and J by 1 base, leaving 9 bases between them. This CDR3 is built from 15 residues. CDR3 amino acids: CASSVEGFGTDTQYF. The DNA for the CDR3 is TGTGCCAGCAGCGTAGAGGGTTTCGGCACAGATACGCAGTATTTT.

V and J are TRBV25-1 and TRBJ2-7, with 9 nucleotides matching TRBD1. The germline V gene encodes CDR1 MGHDK and CDR2 SYGVNS. CDR3 length: 16 residues. V was pared by 4 bases and J by 7 bases, with 14 bases of the junction left unmatched. The CDR3 loop reads CASSVFLGQGVGEQYF. CDR3 DNA sequence: TGTGCCAGCAGTGTTTTTTTGGGACAGGGAGTCGGGGAGCAGTACTTC.

Note on this clone: The sample has other DNA sequences that encode this CDR3 too. The chain recombines TRBV18 with TRBJ2-7, with 9 positions matching TRBD2. V dropped 3 bases and J dropped 2; count of bases not matched to a gene: 2. The CDR3 length is 14 residues. Germline loops: CDR1 KGHSH, CDR2 LQKENI. Written as DNA, the CDR3 is TGTGCCAGCTCACCGGGACTAGCTACCTACGAGCAGTACTTC. Amino acids: CASSPGLATYEQYF.

This clone was detected only a few times. The CDR3 here is CAVSRGGEQYF. The CDR3 region has the DNA TGTGCCGTTTCCCGAGGGGGCGAGCAGTACTTC. This chain connects TRBV10-3 to TRBJ2-7, with a possible D match to TRBD1 (6 bases). Germline lookup yields CDR1 ENHRY and CDR2 SYGVKD. V lost 11 bases, J lost 6 bases, and 14 bases lay in between. The CDR3 has 11 residues.

The rearrangement uses TRBV9 and TRBJ2-1; D gene ambiguous. V was cut by 0 bases and J by 9 bases, with 7 bases left in between. The CDR3 spans 12 residues. Germline assignment: CDR1 SGDLS and CDR2 YYNGEE. In nucleotides, the CDR3 is TGTGCCAGCAGCGTAGTAGAGAGTGAGCAGTTCTTC. Protein sequence: CASSVVESEQFF.

Here the CDR3 DNA reads TGTGCCAGCAGTTTGTCGGGTTGGGGTCAGCCCCAGCATTTT. The encoded protein is CASSLSGWGQPQHF. The chain links TRBV27 to TRBJ1-5; D is ambiguous. V dropped 3 bases and J dropped 6 bases, with 12 bases sitting between them. This CDR3 is 14 amino acids long. Germline-derived CDR1 and CDR2 are MNHEY and SMNVEV (reference sequence).

The rearrangement links TRBV28 to TRBJ2-7; D perhaps matches TRBD2 (6 bases). Germline loops: CDR1 MDHEN, CDR2 SYDVKM. Trimming removed 7 bases at V and 12 bases at J, with 16 bases between. The CDR3 sequence is 11 residues long. CDR3 region: CASTGGGAGYF. CDR3 nucleotide sequence: TGTGCCAGCACCGGGGGAGGAGCGGGGTACTTC.

The rearrangement links TRBV28 to TRBJ1-1; unclear D gene. Germline V lookup: CDR1 MDHEN, CDR2 SYDVKM. Trimming removed 8 bases at V and 1 base at J, with 14 bases between. The CDR3 runs to 14 residues. The CDR3, as DNA: TGTGCCAGCGGACCTCTACAAGGGAACACTGAAGCTTTCTTT. This encodes CASGPLQGNTEAFF.

A few counts support this clone. V and J are TRBV7-8 and TRBJ2-7; 8 nucleotides match TRBD2. The CDR3 length is 14 residues. The V gene end was trimmed by 6 bases and the J gene end by 2 bases; junction bases not matched to a gene: 6. The germline CDR1 and CDR2 sequences are SGHVS and FQNEAQ. Written as DNA, the CDR3 is TGTGCCAGCAGATATAGCGGGATCACCTACGAGCAGTACTTC. Residues: CASRYSGITYEQYF.